The sequence of this TCR beta chain was determined in a study of blood T cell repertoires in COVID-19. Study details: The United States, Italy and Spain supplied acute and convalescent COVID-19 samples. From T cells, B-cell-depleted T cells, or PBMCs came the material, which was cDNA or gDNA.

CDR1 is SEHNR, CDR2 FQNEAQ, per germline (reference sequence). This CDR3 has 18 amino acids. V trimming: 4 bases; J trimming: 3 bases; junction bases outside the gene matches: 16. Per the original data handling: Quantification of nucleated cells was approximated via reference gene primer amplification. Clones were read by immunoSEQ multiplex PCR, and TCRdb kept only the in-frame ones, dropping some. V and J calls and clone size are those listed in that table; D and trimming were worked out from the DNA. The data contain 250,000 to 300,000 clones, roughly nine tenths of them singletons. The material sequenced was peripheral blood. The chain joins TRBV7-9 to TRBJ1-2, with TRBD1 matching over 8 bases. The clonotype was recovered from a woman aged 40 to 50 who had recovered from COVID-19. The CDR3 nucleotides read TGTGCCAGCAGCTCACCTGGGGCAGGGGGCGACTTTCACTATGGCTACACCTTC. Translated, it gives CASSSPGAGGDFHYGYTF.